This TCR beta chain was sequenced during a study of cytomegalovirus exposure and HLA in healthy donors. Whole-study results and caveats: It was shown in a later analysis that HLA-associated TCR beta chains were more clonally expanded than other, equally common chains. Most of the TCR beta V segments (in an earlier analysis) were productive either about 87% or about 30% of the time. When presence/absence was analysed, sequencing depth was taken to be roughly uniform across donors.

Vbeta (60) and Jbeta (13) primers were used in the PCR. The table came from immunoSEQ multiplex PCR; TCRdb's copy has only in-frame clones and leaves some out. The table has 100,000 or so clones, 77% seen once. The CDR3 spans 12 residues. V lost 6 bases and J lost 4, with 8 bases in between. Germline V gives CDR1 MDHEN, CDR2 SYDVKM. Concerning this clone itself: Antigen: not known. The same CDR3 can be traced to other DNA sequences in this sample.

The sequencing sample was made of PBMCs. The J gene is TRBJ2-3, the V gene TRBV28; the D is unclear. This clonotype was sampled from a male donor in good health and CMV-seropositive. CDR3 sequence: CASSSYPDTQYF. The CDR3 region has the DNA TGTGCCAGCAGCTCCTATCCAGATACGCAGTATTTT. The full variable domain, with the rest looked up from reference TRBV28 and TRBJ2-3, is DVKVTQSSRYLVKRTGEKVFLECVQDMDHENMFWYRQDPGLGLRLIYFSYDVKMKEKGDIPEGYSVSREKKERFSLILESASTNQTSMYLCASSSYPDTQYFGPGTRLTVL.